Presented here are 25 T cell receptor beta chains from one specimen sequenced in a study of blood T cell repertoires in COVID-19. Assay used: immunoSEQ multiplex PCR; TCRdb lists only in-frame clones, some missing. The sample shows fewer than 250,000 clones, around 81% of them seen only once. Sequencing was performed on peripheral blood. The source of these receptors is a woman in her fifties or sixties with active or convalescent COVID-19.

The rearrangement links TRBV25-1 to TRBJ2-5, with 7 bases identical to TRBD1. The V and J ends lost 1 base and 5 bases, in that order; junction bases with no gene match: 7. This CDR3 contains 15 residues. CDR1 is MGHDK, CDR2 SYGVNS, per germline. The DNA for the CDR3 is TGTGCCAGCAGTGAATCAGAGGGGGCAGGGGAGACCCAGTACTTC. Translated, it gives CASSESEGAGETQYF. The full variable domain, in which reference TRBV25-1 and TRBJ2-5 provide the parts outside the CDR3, is EADIYQTPRYLVIGTGKKITLECSQTMGHDKMYWYQQDPGMELHLIHYSYGVNSTEKGDLSSESTVSRIRTEHFPLTLESARPSHTSQYLCASSESEGAGETQYFGPGTRLLVL.

This CDR3 is CASSLKAGGTNTGELFF. As DNA, the CDR3 is TGCGCCAGCAGCTTAAAGGCGGGGGGAACGAACACCGGGGAGCTGTTTTTT. The rearrangement links TRBV5-1 to TRBJ2-2, with TRBD2 identical over 8 bases. Germline loops: CDR1 SGHRS, CDR2 YFSETQ. J lost 0 bases, V lost 2 bases, and 6 bases had no gene match. The CDR3 runs to 17 residues.

The V call is TRBV11-2, the J call TRBJ2-2, with D possibly TRBD1 on 6 matching bases. The CDR3 is made up of 18 amino acids. Per the germline V gene, CDR1 is SGHAT and CDR2 is FQNNGV. Trimming left V 3 bases short and J 8 bases short, with 25 bases between. In DNA, the CDR3 is TGTGCCAGCAGCTTCGGGATCCAGGGGATCCTCTACGCTGGGGAGCTGTTTTTT. Residues: CASSFGIQGILYAGELFF.

V usage is TRBV7-6 and J usage is TRBJ2-5, with D perhaps TRBD2 (5 bases). Between the trimmed V and J ends, which lost 2 bases and 5 bases, there was a span of 15 bases. This CDR3 has 15 amino acids. Germline V CDR1 and CDR2: SGHVS, FNYEAQ. The CDR3 is CASSLSPGSFETQYF. The CDR3 DNA is TGTGCCAGCAGCTTATCTCCGGGATCCTTCGAGACCCAGTACTTC.

This clone was recorded once. The gene calls are TRBV3-1 (or the pseudogene TRBV3-2) and TRBJ1-2, with D possibly being TRBD1 (5 bases). CDR3 length: 15 amino acids. CDR1 LGHDT and CDR2 YNNKEL come from the germline V gene (reference sequence). Trimming cost V 1 base and J 6 bases, with 15 bases left between them. This CDR3 reads CASSQAGREGDGYTF. The CDR3 nucleotides read TGTGCCAGCAGCCAAGCAGGCAGGGAGGGAGATGGCTACACCTTC.

The genes are TRBV11-2 and TRBJ1-3, with 8 bases fitting TRBD1. Germline CDR1 SGHAT, CDR2 FQNNGV. Trimming cost V 5 bases and J 2 bases; bases outside gene matches: 2. This CDR3 region has 14 residues. CDR3 amino acids: CASSPTGAGNTIYF. In DNA, the CDR3 is TGTGCCAGCAGCCCGACAGGGGCTGGAAACACCATATATTTT.

This chain links TRBV30 with TRBJ1-3; 11 bases map to TRBD1. The germline V gene encodes CDR1 GTSNPN and CDR2 SVGIG (reference sequence). The CDR3 is made up of 16 amino acids. J was trimmed by 0 bases and V by 1 base; bases with no gene match: 2. This CDR3 is CAWSADRGHSGNTIYF. Written as DNA, the CDR3 is TGTGCCTGGAGTGCGGACAGGGGGCACTCTGGAAACACCATATATTTT.

The chain is built from TRBV11-2 and TRBJ1-1; 7 positions match TRBD1. Trimming cost V 0 bases and J 8 bases; bases outside gene matches: 3. The CDR3 sequence is 13 residues long. The germline V gene has CDR1 SGHAT and CDR2 FQNNGV. For the CDR3, the DNA is TGTGCCAGCAGCTTAGATCGGGACAGAGAAGCTTTCTTT. Translating gives CASSLDRDREAFF. The entire variable domain, with the rest obtained from reference TRBV11-2 and TRBJ1-1, is as follows: EAGVAQSPRYKIIEKRQSVAFWCNPISGHATLYWYQQILGQGPKLLIQFQNNGVVDDSQLPKDRFSAERLKGVDSTLKIQPAKLEDSAVYLCASSLDRDREAFFGQGTRLTVV.

The J gene is TRBJ2-1, the V gene TRBV5-6; TRBD2 aligns across 10 bases. The CDR3 runs to 16 residues. Germline CDR1 is SGHDT and CDR2 is YYEEEE. V was pared by 1 base and J by 8 bases, with 9 bases of the junction left unmatched. The CDR3 region is CASSLMTSGFLDEQFF. DNA of the CDR3: TGTGCCAGCAGCTTGATGACTAGCGGGTTTCTCGATGAGCAGTTCTTC.

This clone was detected only a few times. This rearrangement joins TRBV6-6 to TRBJ2-1; TRBD2 aligns across 8 bases. Germline CDR1 is MNHNY and CDR2 is SVGAGI (reference sequence). J gave up 5 bases and V 11 bases, and 11 bases lay outside the gene matches. CDR3 length equals 14 residues. The CDR3 sequence is CAGGERGTNNEQFF. As DNA, the CDR3 is TGTGCCGGGGGCGAGCGGGGGACCAACAATGAGCAGTTCTTC.

This clone was observed a handful of times. The chain employs TRBV11-3 and TRBJ1-1; a weak D match, TRBD1 (6 bases). Trimming left V 2 bases short and J 4 bases short, with 23 bases between. The length of the CDR3 is 18 residues. Germline-derived CDR1 and CDR2 are SGHNT and YENEEA. The DNA for the CDR3 is TGTGCCAGCAGCTTAAAGGGTCTGTGGGGGCGCCGGTCCACTGAAGCTTTCTTT. It yields the protein CASSLKGLWGRRSTEAFF.

The chain uses TRBV11-2 and TRBJ2-3, with a tentative D call TRBD2 (5 bases). This CDR3 has 15 residues. Per the germline V gene, CDR1 is SGHAT and CDR2 is FQNNGV. The V and J ends lost 5 bases and 8 bases respectively, with 20 bases between them. The chain's CDR3 is CASSGNRRLAGTQYF. The CDR3 region has the DNA TGTGCCAGCAGCGGTAATCGGAGGCTCGCGGGTACGCAGTATTTT.

V is TRBV7-3 and J is TRBJ2-5; 7 bases fit TRBD2. The germline V gene encodes CDR1 SGHTA and CDR2 FQGTGA. V dropped 2 bases and J dropped 4; count of bases not matched to a gene: 4. This CDR3 contains 14 residues. The CDR3 loop is CASSLAGEGETQYF. CDR3 in DNA: TGTGCCAGCAGCTTAGCGGGAGAGGGAGAGACCCAGTACTTC. The entire variable domain, with the rest obtained from reference TRBV7-3 and TRBJ2-5, is as follows: GAGVSQTPSNKVTEKGKYVELRCDPISGHTALYWYRQSLGQGPEFLIYFQGTGAADDSGLPNDRFFAVRPEGSVSTLKIQRTERGDSAVYLCASSLAGEGETQYFGPGTRLLVL.

This clone has just one count. The chain combines TRBV5-6 with TRBJ2-4; 14 nucleotides match TRBD2. The CDR3 is 16 residues long. Germline V gives CDR1 SGHDT, CDR2 YYEEEE. The V and J ends lost 4 bases and 6 bases, in that order; junction bases with no gene match: 6. This CDR3 reads CASSLGLAGDPNIQYF. CDR3 bases: TGTGCCAGCAGCCTGGGACTAGCGGGAGATCCAAACATTCAGTACTTC.

The chain has TRBV5-8 and TRBJ2-1; 14 nucleotides agree with TRBD2. With 4 bases clipped from V and 9 bases from J, the junction kept 6 bases outside the gene matches. Germline V lookup: CDR1 SGHTS, CDR2 YDEGEE. The CDR3 contains 15 residues. The CDR3, as DNA: TGTGCCAGCAGCCGACTAGCGGGGGGGGATGGTGAGCAGTTCTTC. It encodes CASSRLAGGDGEQFF.

The V call is TRBV28, the J call TRBJ2-1; 7 nucleotides match TRBD2. The CDR3 loop spans 15 amino acids. Trimming removed 2 bases from V and 7 bases from J; junction bases left unmatched: 8. The germline V gene has CDR1 MDHEN and CDR2 SYDVKM. CDR3 residues: CASSLKRLALNEQFF. In DNA, the CDR3 is TGTGCCAGCAGTTTAAAGAGACTAGCCCTGAATGAGCAGTTCTTC.

For the CDR3, the DNA is TGTGCCAGCAGTTTCACAGGGGGCAAGACTTTCTTT. It codes for CASSFTGGKTFF. V usage is TRBV27 and J usage is TRBJ1-1; 9 nucleotides match TRBD1. J lost 12 bases, V lost 3 bases, and 5 bases had no gene match. This CDR3 region has 12 residues. Germline CDR1 MNHEY, CDR2 SMNVEV (reference sequence).

This clone appeared a single time. The chain links TRBV11-2 to TRBJ2-1; D remains ambiguous. Trimming removed 0 bases at V and 0 bases at J, with 18 bases between. The germline gives CDR1 SGHAT, CDR2 FQNNGV. The CDR3 covers 19 residues. CDR3: CASSLDLNHRESSYNEQFF. The DNA of the CDR3 is TGTGCCAGCAGCTTAGACCTCAATCACAGAGAGAGCTCCTACAATGAGCAGTTCTTC.

The J gene is TRBJ1-5, the V gene TRBV6-1; no firm D call. Between the trimmed V and J ends, which lost 0 bases and 5 bases, there was a span of 20 bases. The CDR3 runs 18 residues. Germline V gene lookup returns CDR1 MNHNS and CDR2 SASEGT. The CDR3 bases are TGTGCCAGCAGTGAAGCGTACGTAGTGGCGGTACCTCATCAGCCCCAGCATTTT. Its translation is CASSEAYVVAVPHQPQHF.

CDR3 DNA sequence: TGCAGCCATCGACGGCAGAGAGGGCTGTTTTTT. The encoded protein is CSHRRQRGLFF. The chain uses TRBV20-1 and TRBJ1-4, with no clear D. CDR1 DFQATT and CDR2 SNEGSKA come from the germline V gene (reference sequence). The length of the CDR3 is 11 residues.

This chain joins TRBV7-2 and TRBJ2-1; D is unclear. V was cut by 0 bases and J by 0 bases, with 9 bases left in between. Germline CDR1 SGHTA, CDR2 FQGNSA. This CDR3 region has 16 residues. CDR3 region: CASSLAPRSSYNEQFF. CDR3 in DNA: TGTGCCAGCAGCTTAGCCCCCCGGAGCTCCTACAATGAGCAGTTCTTC.

J is TRBJ1-4 and V is TRBV6-5; D is perhaps TRBD1 (5 bases). Germline-derived CDR1 and CDR2 are MNHEY and SVGAGI. The CDR3 has 14 residues. The V and J ends lost 2 bases and 5 bases respectively, with 9 bases between them. This chain's CDR3 is CASSYVGGNEKLFF. CDR3 sequence (DNA): TGTGCCAGCAGTTACGTGGGGGGGAATGAAAAACTGTTTTTT.

The chain links TRBV4-1 to TRBJ1-3; D remains unclear. Germline lookup yields CDR1 MGHRA and CDR2 YSYEKL. V gave up 1 base and J gave up 1 base, with 8 bases separating them. CDR3 length: 15 residues. The CDR3 spells CASSQASESGNTIYF. The DNA for the CDR3 is TGCGCCAGCAGCCAAGCCAGCGAGTCTGGAAACACCATATATTTT.

This clone was counted a single time. V and J are TRBV9 and TRBJ1-1; D is uncertain. Per the germline V gene, CDR1 is SGDLS and CDR2 is YYNGEE. V lost 0 bases, J lost 5 bases, and 11 bases lay in between. This CDR3 has 14 amino acids. The CDR3 loop is CASSVVDGGTEAFF. CDR3 in DNA: TGTGCCAGCAGCGTAGTAGACGGCGGAACTGAAGCTTTCTTT.

This clone was picked up one time. The chain uses TRBV6-5 and TRBJ1-2; D perhaps matches TRBD1 (6 bases). V lost 5 bases, J lost 4 bases, and 8 bases lay in between. Germline V gene lookup returns CDR1 MNHEY and CDR2 SVGAGI. The CDR3 sequence is 12 residues long. The CDR3 DNA reads as TGTGCCAGCAGTCCAGGGGCCTATGGCTACACCTTC. This gives the protein CASSPGAYGYTF.